This T cell receptor (beta chain) comes out of a study of Graves' ophthalmopathy and Graves' hyperthyroidism. Note on this clonotype: The antigen is undetermined.

This CDR3 comprises 16 residues. The V and J ends lost 5 bases and 3 bases, in that order; junction bases with no gene match: 12. Per the germline V gene, CDR1 is SGHTA and CDR2 is FQGNSA. RNA served as the template for amplifying TCR beta CDR3 regions. Following a first-round RT-PCR that used HTBI primers, a second-round multiplex PCR was carried out. MiXCR, run by TCRdb on the multiplex PCR reads, gives a single entry per CDR3 protein. This table has around 660,000 distinct CDR3 sequences, about 38% appearing once. Findings and limits, study-wide: Among thyroid clonotypes expanded above 0.001 frequency, most also appeared in blood.

This rearrangement joins TRBV7-2 to TRBJ2-5; TRBD1 matches 7 bases. The sequenced sample consisted of peripheral blood. This clonotype originated in an adult man with Graves' ophthalmopathy. CDR3 amino acids: CASSPTGSLDEETQYF. The CDR3 bases are TGTGCCAGCAGCCCGACAGGGTCCCTGGACGAAGAGACCCAGTACTTC.